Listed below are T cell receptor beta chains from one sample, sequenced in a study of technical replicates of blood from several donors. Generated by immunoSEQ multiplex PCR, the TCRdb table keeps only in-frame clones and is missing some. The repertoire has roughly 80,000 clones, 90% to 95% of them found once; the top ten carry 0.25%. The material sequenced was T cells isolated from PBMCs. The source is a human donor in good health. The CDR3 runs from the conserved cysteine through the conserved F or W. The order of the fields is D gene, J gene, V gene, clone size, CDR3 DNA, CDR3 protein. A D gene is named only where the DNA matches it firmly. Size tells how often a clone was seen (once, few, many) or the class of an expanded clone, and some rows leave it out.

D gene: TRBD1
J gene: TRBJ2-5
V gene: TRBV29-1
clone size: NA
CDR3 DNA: TGCAGCGTTACGAAACAGGGGCTGGTTCCGGAGACCCAGTACTTC
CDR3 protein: CSVTKQGLVPETQYF

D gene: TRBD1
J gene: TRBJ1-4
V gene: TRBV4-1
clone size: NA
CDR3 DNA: TGCGCCAGCAGCCAAGATCCCCGGGACAGGGGGCTCTCGAGAGAAAAACTGTTTTTT
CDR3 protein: CASSQDPRDRGLSREKLFF

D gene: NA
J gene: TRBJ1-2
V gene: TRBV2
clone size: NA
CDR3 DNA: TGTGCCAGCAGTGAATATAGGGAGGCGTATGGCTACACCTTC
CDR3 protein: CASSEYREAYGYTF

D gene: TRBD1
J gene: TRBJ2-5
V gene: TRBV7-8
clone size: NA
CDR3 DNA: TGTGCCAGCAGCTTCCGCCGGGACAGCACCGTCGTCGGAGAGACCCAGTACTTC
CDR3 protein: CASSFRRDSTVVGETQYF

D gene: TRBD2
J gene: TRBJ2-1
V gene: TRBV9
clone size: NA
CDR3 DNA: TGTGCCAGCAGCGGTAGCGGGTTTAGTTTGGGTGAGCAGTTCTTC
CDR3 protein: CASSGSGFSLGEQFF

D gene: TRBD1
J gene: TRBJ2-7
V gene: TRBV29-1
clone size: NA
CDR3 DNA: TGCAGCGTTGAAGAATGGGGGACAGGGTACGAGCAGTACTTC
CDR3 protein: CSVEEWGTGYEQYF

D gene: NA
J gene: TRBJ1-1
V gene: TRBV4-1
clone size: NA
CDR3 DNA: TGCGCCAGCAGCCAAGAGATCAGTAACACTGAAGCTTTCTTT
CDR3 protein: CASSQEISNTEAFF

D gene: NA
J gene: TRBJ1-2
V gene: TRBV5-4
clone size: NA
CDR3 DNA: TGTGCCAGCAGATCGATCCCAGCTTCCCCACAGGGAAACTATGGCTACACCTTC
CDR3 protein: CASRSIPASPQGNYGYTF

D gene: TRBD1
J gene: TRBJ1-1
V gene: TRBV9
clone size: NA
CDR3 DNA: TGTGCCAGCAGCTCAGGACAGGGTATGACTGAAGCTTTCTTT
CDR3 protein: CASSSGQGMTEAFF

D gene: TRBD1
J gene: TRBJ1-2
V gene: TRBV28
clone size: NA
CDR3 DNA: TGTGCCAGCAGCATAGACAGGGGTTATGGCTACACCTTC
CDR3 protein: CASSIDRGYGYTF

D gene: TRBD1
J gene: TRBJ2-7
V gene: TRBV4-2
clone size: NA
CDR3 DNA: TGTGCCAGCAGCCATGGCACTCGACAGGGATTCTCCTACGAGCAGTACTTC
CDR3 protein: CASSHGTRQGFSYEQYF

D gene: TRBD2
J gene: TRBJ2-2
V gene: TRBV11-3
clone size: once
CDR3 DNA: TGTGCCAGCAGCTTTCCTAGCGGGGGGGCCACGAACACCGGGGAGCTGTTTTTT
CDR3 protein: CASSFPSGGATNTGELFF

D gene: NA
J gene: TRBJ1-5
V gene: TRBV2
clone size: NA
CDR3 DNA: TGTGCCACCTCCCTGGAGCAGAGCAATCAGCCCCAGCATTTT
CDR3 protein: CATSLEQSNQPQHF

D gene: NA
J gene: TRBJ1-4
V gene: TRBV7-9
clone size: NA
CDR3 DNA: TGTGCCAGCAGCTTAGATATGGGCCGACGAAAAAAACTGTTTTTT
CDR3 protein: CASSLDMGRRKKLFF

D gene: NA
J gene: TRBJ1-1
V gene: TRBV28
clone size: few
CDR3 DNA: TGTGCCAGCAATATCCCAGGGAAGAGGACTGAAGCTTTCTTT
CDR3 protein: CASNIPGKRTEAFF

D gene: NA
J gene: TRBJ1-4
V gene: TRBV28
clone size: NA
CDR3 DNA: TGTGCCAGCACGGGGTATAATGAAAAACTGTTTTTT
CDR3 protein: CASTGYNEKLFF

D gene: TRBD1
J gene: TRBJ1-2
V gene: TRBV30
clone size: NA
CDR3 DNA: TGTGCCTGGAGTCGAAACAGGGGCTTTAACTATGGCTACACCTTC
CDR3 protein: CAWSRNRGFNYGYTF

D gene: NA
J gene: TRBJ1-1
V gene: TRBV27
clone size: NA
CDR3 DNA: TGTGCCAGCAGTCTTTACAGGAGAAACACTGAAGCTTTCTTT
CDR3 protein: CASSLYRRNTEAFF

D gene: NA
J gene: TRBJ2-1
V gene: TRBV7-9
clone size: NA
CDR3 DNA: TGTGCCAGCAGCTTAGGGCTCTACAATGAGCAGTTCTTC
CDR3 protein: CASSLGLYNEQFF

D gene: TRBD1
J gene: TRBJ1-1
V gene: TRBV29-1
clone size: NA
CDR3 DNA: TGCAGCGTCGCGGGCACAGGGGTCACTGAAGCTTTCTTT
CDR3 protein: CSVAGTGVTEAFF